This T cell receptor beta chain came from a study of cytomegalovirus exposure and HLA in healthy donors. Findings of the study overall: What was likely a sequencing artifact was a cluster of highly shared sequence variants. Rare TCR sequences dominated, though some public TCRs recurred in many donors. Analysis was carried out at a later point, and it linked a missense DCLRE1C variant to TCR beta V- and J-gene trimming.

Germline V gene data show CDR1 as SGHNT and CDR2 as YENEEA. The CDR3 sequence is 15 residues long. With V trimmed by 3 bases and J by 2 bases, 4 bases remained unmatched. This PCR relied on a set of 60 Vbeta primers and 13 Jbeta primers. The table came from immunoSEQ multiplex PCR; TCRdb's copy has only in-frame clones and leaves some out. The data show more than 95,000 clones, with 60% to 75% seen just once and around 4% held by the top ten. Note on this clone: What it binds is not known.

The sequence was collected from a woman in her forties or fifties in good health and CMV-seropositive. The chain employs TRBV11-3 and TRBJ2-5, with 9 bases that match TRBD2. Sequenced: PBMCs. CDR3: CASSLGLAGQETQYF. CDR3 nucleotides: TGTGCCAGCAGCTTGGGGCTAGCGGGGCAAGAGACCCAGTACTTC.